This T cell receptor beta chain was observed in a study of cytomegalovirus exposure and HLA in healthy donors. Study-wide background: A previous analysis identified 95 million to 140 million unique TCR beta sequences derived from some 170 million T cells. Most genotyped donors, roughly 83% of some 400, had Caucasian-associated genetic ancestry.

CDR3 length equals 13 residues. Deletions cut 4 bases from V and 8 bases from J, with 9 bases between. Germline V lookup: CDR1 MNHNS, CDR2 SASEGT. PCR primers comprised 60 Vbeta and 13 Jbeta primers. The data were produced by immunoSEQ multiplex PCR, yet TCRdb's version contains in-frame clones alone and is incomplete. This repertoire shows about 180,000 clones, around 80% found once; its top ten account for approximately 2%. The sequenced sample consisted of PBMCs. The chain recombines TRBV6-1 with TRBJ1-6; D is perhaps TRBD1 (5 bases). This clonotype was obtained from a woman in her 30s in good health and CMV-seronegative. In DNA form, the CDR3 reads TGTGCCAGCAGTGTAGGGGTGGATTCACCCCTCCACTTT. This translates into CASSVGVDSPLHF.